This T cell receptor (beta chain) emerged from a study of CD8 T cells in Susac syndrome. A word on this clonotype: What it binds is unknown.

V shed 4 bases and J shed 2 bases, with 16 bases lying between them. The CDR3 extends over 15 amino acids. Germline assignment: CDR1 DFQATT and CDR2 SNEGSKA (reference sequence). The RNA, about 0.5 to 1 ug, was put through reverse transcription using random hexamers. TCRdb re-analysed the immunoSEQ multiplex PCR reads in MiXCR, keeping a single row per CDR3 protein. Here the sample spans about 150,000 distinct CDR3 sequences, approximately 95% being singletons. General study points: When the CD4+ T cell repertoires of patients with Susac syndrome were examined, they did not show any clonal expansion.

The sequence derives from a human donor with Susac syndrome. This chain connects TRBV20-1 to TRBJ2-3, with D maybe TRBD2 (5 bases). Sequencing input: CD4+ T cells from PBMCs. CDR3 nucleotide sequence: TGCAGTGCTATCAACCAGGTACTAGACACAGATACGCAGTATTTT. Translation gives CSAINQVLDTDTQYF.